Included here is one TCR beta chain sequence, with context. This record belongs to a study of blood T cell repertoires in COVID-19. Study information: The study drew acute and convalescent COVID-19 samples from the United States, Italy and Spain. Sources were T cells, B-cell-depleted T cells, or PBMCs; the material itself was cDNA or gDNA.

Patients of the Seattle cohort, enrolled during active infection, were followed longitudinally. In the authors' methods: Researchers report that nucleated cell counts were estimated from reference gene primer amplification. Sequenced by immunoSEQ multiplex PCR; TCRdb stores in-frame clones only, minus some. V and J calls and clone size are those listed in that table; D and trimming were worked out from the DNA. The data hold approximately 70,000 clones, with roughly 90% observed a single time. The junction had 5 bases not matched to a gene; V was cut back by 4 bases and J by 2 bases. The CDR3 is 15 amino acids. CDR1 and CDR2 from the germline V gene are SGDLS and YYNGEE.

The V and J genes are TRBV9 and TRBJ2-3; TRBD2 matches at 9 bases. This receptor was identified in a man in his fifties with COVID-19, enrolled during active disease. The specimen was peripheral blood. CDR3 residues: CASSSASGITDTQYF. In DNA form, the CDR3 reads TGTGCCAGCAGCTCCGCTAGCGGGATCACAGATACGCAGTATTTT. Full variable domain (outside the CDR3, taken from reference TRBV9 and TRBJ2-3): DSGVTQTPKHLITATGQRVTLRCSPRSGDLSVYWYQQSLDQGLQFLIQYYNGEERAKGNILERFSAQQFPDLHSELNLSSLELGDSALYFCASSSASGITDTQYFGPGTRLTVL.